Below are 19 T cell receptor beta chains sequenced from a single sample in a study of PD-1 blockade in classical Hodgkin lymphoma. Every patient relapsed after autologous stem cell transplantation, and brentuximab vedotin exposure varied. Method: immunoSEQ multiplex PCR; TCRdb's copy keeps in-frame clones and lacks some. The sample lists about 11,000 clones; more than 75% were seen once. The sample was peripheral blood mononuclear cells (PBMCs), taken before the second cycle of nivolumab. The receptors derive from a human donor with classical Hodgkin lymphoma.

V usage is TRBV9 and J usage is TRBJ2-1, with 9 bases aligning to TRBD1. CDR3 size: 15 residues. V lost 2 bases to trimming and J lost 6 bases; unmatched junction nucleotides: 6. In germline, CDR1 is SGDLS, CDR2 YYNGEE. The CDR3 reads CASSVGQGKFNEQFF. CDR3 nucleotides: TGTGCCAGCAGCGTCGGACAGGGGAAATTCAATGAGCAGTTCTTC.

This sequence joins TRBV2 and TRBJ2-7, with 7 bases that match TRBD1. From germline, CDR1 is SNHLY and CDR2 FYNNEI. Germline trimming cut 10 bases from V and 7 bases from J; bases unmatched to any gene: 19. The CDR3 has 15 residues. The CDR3 nucleotides are TGTGCCACAACGGGCGTGGCAGGGGGTTTTGCAGAGCAGTACTTC. Amino acid sequence: CATTGVAGGFAEQYF.

The rearrangement uses TRBV5-3 and TRBJ2-7; D may be TRBD1 (6 bases). TRBV5-3 is marked as an open reading frame, function uncertain. CDR3 length: 12 amino acids. Trimming took off 5 bases at V and 1 base at J, with 7 bases between the two ends. For the CDR3, the DNA is TGTGCCAGAAGGGACAGATCCTACGAGCAGTACTTC. Protein: CARRDRSYEQYF.

CDR3 in DNA: TGTGCCAGCAGTGAACTTTACGGGATCACAGATACGCAGTATTTT. Translation gives CASSELYGITDTQYF. This chain links TRBV25-1 with TRBJ2-3, with D possibly being TRBD2 (5 bases). The germline V gene has CDR1 MGHDK and CDR2 SYGVNS. The CDR3 totals 15 residues. V was clipped by 2 bases and J by 2 bases, with 11 bases between them.

The V call is TRBV18, the J call TRBJ1-1, with D unclear. CDR1 and CDR2 from the germline V gene are KGHSH and LQKENI. This CDR3 contains 13 residues. V dropped 2 bases and J dropped 1 base, with 5 bases sitting between them. CDR3 nucleotide sequence: TGTGCCAGCTCACCAAACGGGAACACTGAAGCTTTCTTT. As protein: CASSPNGNTEAFF.

By share of the sample, this clone is medium-sized. The genes are TRBV25-1 and TRBJ2-7; the D gene is possibly TRBD1 (6 bases). Trimming removed 3 bases from V and 0 bases from J, with 12 bases in between. Looked up from germline, CDR1 is MGHDK and CDR2 is SYGVNS. This CDR3 is 15 amino acids long. CDR3 DNA sequence: TGTGCCAGCAGTGAGGGACACTATCCCTCCTACGAGCAGTACTTC. It encodes CASSEGHYPSYEQYF.

V is TRBV21-1 and J is TRBJ2-1. TRBV21-1 is noted as a pseudogene. This CDR3 is built from 12 residues. The CDR3 DNA follows: TGTGCCAGCTCACTCTCGGGACCTGGGGAGTTCTTC. Amino acids: CASSLSGPGEFF.

The V call is TRBV6-1, the J call TRBJ2-1, with TRBD1 identical over 8 bases. V shed 5 bases, J shed 6 bases, and the junction held 9 bases outside the gene matches. There are 15 residues in the CDR3. Germline lookup yields CDR1 MNHNS and CDR2 SASEGT. CDR3 sequence reads: CASSSGQGSANEQFF. Written as DNA, the CDR3 is TGTGCCAGCAGTTCAGGACAGGGCTCCGCCAATGAGCAGTTCTTC.

In its sample, this clone was seen a few times. The CDR3 reads CISGGSYNEQFF. CDR3 sequence (DNA): TGTATTTCCGGGGGCTCCTACAATGAGCAGTTCTTC. The chain couples TRBV7-9 to TRBJ2-1, with D perhaps TRBD2 (6 bases). Per germline, CDR1 SEHNR and CDR2 FQNEAQ (reference sequence). The CDR3 has 12 residues.

The chain links TRBV6-4 to TRBJ2-1; 11 positions match TRBD1. Germline lookup yields CDR1 MRHNA and CDR2 SNTAGT. V dropped 3 bases and J dropped 12; count of bases not matched to a gene: 13. The CDR3 is 16 residues long. The CDR3 sequence is CASSEEGQGGLMRQFF. CDR3 coding DNA: TGTGCCAGCAGTGAGGAGGGACAGGGGGGACTAATGAGGCAGTTCTTC.

The rearrangement links TRBV18 to TRBJ1-2; 7 positions agree with TRBD1. CDR1 and CDR2 (germline): KGHSH, LQKENI. V lost 6 bases and J lost 8; bases outside the gene matches: 15. CDR3 length: 15 amino acids. CDR3 DNA: TGTGCCAGCTCCCCGCTCGACAGGGAGGGAGTCGGCTACACCTTC. Its protein is CASSPLDREGVGYTF.

The chain carries TRBV5-5 and TRBJ1-1; 7 bases map to TRBD1. This CDR3 comprises 13 residues. The germline V gene encodes CDR1 SGHKS and CDR2 YYEKEE (reference sequence). J lost 1 base, V lost 4 bases, and 1 base had no gene match. CDR3 amino acids: CASSRTGNTEAFF. The CDR3 DNA reads as TGTGCCAGCAGCAGGACAGGGAACACTGAAGCTTTCTTT.

The rearrangement uses TRBV5-4 and TRBJ2-1; no reliable D call. V lost 4 bases to trimming and J lost 4 bases, with 18 bases between them. The CDR3 contains 16 residues. CDR1 and CDR2 from the germline V gene are SGHNT and YYREEE (reference sequence). The DNA for the CDR3 is TGTGCCAGCAGCCCTAGGAAGGGCCTGGGGTACAATGAGCAGTTCTTC. It encodes CASSPRKGLGYNEQFF. Supplemented by reference TRBV5-4 and TRBJ2-1, the full variable domain reads ETGVTQSPTHLIKTRGQQVTLRCSSQSGHNTVSWYQQALGQGPQFIFQYYREEENGRGNFPPRFSGLQFPNYSSELNVNALELDDSALYLCASSPRKGLGYNEQFFGPGTRLTVL.

Notes on this clone: One end of the junction varies from germline; a read error may be responsible. V and J are TRBV7-4 and TRBJ2-1, with 10 bases matching TRBD1. Germline lookup yields CDR1 SGHVT and CDR2 SQSDAQ. CDR3 size: 15 residues. The CDR3 nucleotides are TGTGCTAGCAGCTTAGACAGGGGGCCTGCGAATGAGCAGTTCTTC. Amino acids: CASSLDRGPANEQFF.

The J gene is TRBJ2-6, the V gene TRBV19; TRBD2 agrees at 7 bases. The CDR3 is 19 residues long. V gave up 3 bases and J gave up 2 bases; unmatched junction bases: 13. The germline V gene encodes CDR1 LNHDA and CDR2 SQIVND (reference sequence). As DNA, the CDR3 is TGTGCCAGTAGTATTGGTTTAGGACTAGTCGTACCTGGGGCCAACGTCCTGACTTTC. This sequence encodes CASSIGLGLVVPGANVLTF.

The chain employs TRBV9 and TRBJ2-5; 7 nucleotides match TRBD2. Trimming took 2 bases from V and 1 from J; bases not matched to a gene: 2. CDR3 size: 14 residues. CDR1 and CDR2 from the germline V gene are SGDLS and YYNGEE. This chain's CDR3 is CASSVGTTQETQYF. CDR3 sequence (DNA): TGTGCCAGCAGCGTGGGGACTACCCAAGAGACCCAGTACTTC.

The V call is TRBV5-1, the J call TRBJ2-1; no reliable D call. The CDR3 runs 14 residues. Germline assignment: CDR1 SGHRS and CDR2 YFSETQ. The V and J ends lost 5 bases and 7 bases respectively, with 16 bases between them. The CDR3 DNA is TGCGCCAGCAGTCCCCCAGCCCGCGGAAATGAGCAGTTCTTC. It specifies CASSPPARGNEQFF.

The chain employs TRBV28 and TRBJ2-7; D call uncertain. V was trimmed by 2 bases and J by 2 bases, leaving 10 bases between them. The CDR3 covers 14 residues. Germline V gene sequence: CDR1 MDHEN, CDR2 SYDVKM. The CDR3 region is CASSLQTPPYEQYF. The CDR3 nucleotides are TGTGCCAGCAGTTTACAGACTCCTCCCTACGAGCAGTACTTC.

The rearrangement uses TRBV5-4 and TRBJ2-1, with 8 bases fitting TRBD2. Germline-derived CDR1 and CDR2 are SGHNT and YYREEE (reference sequence). Trimming cost V 0 bases and J 2 bases; bases outside gene matches: 4. This CDR3 has 16 amino acids. CDR3 in amino acids: CASSLGVSGTYNEQFF. DNA for the CDR3: TGTGCCAGCAGCTTGGGGGTTAGCGGGACCTACAATGAGCAGTTCTTC.